One sample yielded the 10 T cell receptor beta chains listed below, sequenced in a study of shared clonotypes between healthy human individuals. TCRdb's copy holds only in-frame clones and misses some; the assay was immunoSEQ multiplex PCR. The sample has around 1.4 million clones; just under 99% are singletons. Sequenced: naive CD4+ T cells sorted from blood. Subset given: CD45RA+ positively selected. The receptors derive from a man in his thirties or forties in good health.

The V and J genes are TRBV4-1 and TRBJ2-1; 7 nucleotides line up with TRBD1. This CDR3 has 17 residues. Germline V gene sequence: CDR1 MGHRA, CDR2 YSYEKL. V was clipped by 4 bases and J by 1 base; unmatched bases: 10. CDR3 region: CASSPGQARRSYNEQFF. CDR3 in DNA: TGCGCCAGCAGCCCCGGACAGGCAAGAAGGTCCTACAATGAGCAGTTCTTC.

This clone showed up just once. The V call is TRBV6-5, the J call TRBJ1-1; no firm D call. Germline lookup yields CDR1 MNHEY and CDR2 SVGAGI. The CDR3 runs to 14 residues. With 0 bases removed from V and 4 bases from J, the gap between germline ends came to 9 bases. The CDR3 here is CASSYSPELTEAFF. The CDR3 coding sequence is TGTGCCAGCAGTTACTCGCCAGAACTCACTGAAGCTTTCTTT.

This clone was counted only a few times. Sequence at one end of the junction differs from germline and may be a read error. This sample includes further DNA sequences coding for the same CDR3. The J gene is TRBJ2-3, the V gene TRBV18; no definite D call. The CDR3 spans 11 residues. Germline V gives CDR1 KGHSH, CDR2 LQKENI. The CDR3 region has the DNA TGTGCGAGCTCCAACACAGATACGCAGTATTTT. It codes for CASSNTDTQYF.

The gene calls are TRBV5-1 and TRBJ2-1; D ambiguous. The germline V gene has CDR1 SGHRS and CDR2 YFSETQ. The CDR3 covers 14 residues. Trimming cost V 0 bases and J 4 bases, with 8 bases left between them. The CDR3 nucleotides are TGCGCCAGCAGCTTGGGGATTCTATACAATGAGCAGTTCTTC. Residues: CASSLGILYNEQFF.

The chain has TRBV27 and TRBJ2-3, with a weak D call TRBD1 (6 bases). The CDR3 is 14 amino acids. Trimming took off 6 bases at V and 4 bases at J, with 14 bases between the two ends. Germline CDR1 MNHEY, CDR2 SMNVEV (reference sequence). The CDR3 loop is CASRGAQRADTQYF. The CDR3 DNA sequence: TGTGCCAGCAGGGGGGCGCAAAGAGCAGATACGCAGTATTTT.

The V gene is TRBV9, the J gene TRBJ2-1; 9 nucleotides agree with TRBD2. This CDR3 has 16 residues. Losses at the gene ends were 2 bases for V and 9 bases for J; bases not matched to a gene: 12. Looked up from germline, CDR1 is SGDLS and CDR2 is YYNGEE. CDR3 in DNA: TGTGCCAGCAGCGTCCAGACTAGCGGAGCGTGGGGTGAGCAGTTCTTC. This codes for CASSVQTSGAWGEQFF.

V gene TRBV6-4 combines with J gene TRBJ1-2; D call uncertain. With 0 bases removed from V and 7 bases from J, the gap between germline ends came to 18 bases. There are 16 residues in the CDR3. Germline V CDR1 and CDR2: MRHNA, SNTAGT. CDR3 coding DNA: TGTGCCAGCAGTGACTCGAGCCCAGGACTGTACTCTGGCTACACCTTC. It translates to CASSDSSPGLYSGYTF.

This chain connects TRBV29-1 to TRBJ2-1, with D possibly matching TRBD2 (6 bases). The CDR3 runs to 14 residues. Germline CDR1 and CDR2: SQVTM and ANQGSEA. Trimming took 7 bases from V and 8 from J, leaving 21 bases between them. Written as DNA, the CDR3 is TGCAGCGGCCGACCGGGACTCGGTTGGGATGAGCAGTTCTTC. Translation gives CSGRPGLGWDEQFF.

The chain uses TRBV6-1 and TRBJ1-1; a possible D gene is TRBD1 (5 bases). Germline values: CDR1 MNHNS, CDR2 SASEGT. CDR3 length: 12 amino acids. V gave up 8 bases and J gave up 0 bases, with 7 bases separating them. CDR3 nucleotides: TGTGCCAGCGGGGGGATGAACACTGAAGCTTTCTTT. This gives the protein CASGGMNTEAFF.

V and J are TRBV29-1 and TRBJ2-3; tentatively, D is TRBD1 (5 bases). Germline V CDR1 and CDR2: SQVTM, ANQGSEA. Trimming shortened V by 2 bases and J by 4 bases, and 7 bases separated the two germline ends. The CDR3 runs 12 residues. CDR3 in DNA: TGCAGCGTTGAACAGGGCGCAGATACGCAGTATTTT. Amino acid sequence: CSVEQGADTQYF.